A selection of T cell receptor beta chains follows, all from one sample in a study of blood T cell repertoires in COVID-19. This table comes from immunoSEQ multiplex PCR, and its TCRdb copy is limited to in-frame clones, with some not included. The sample has 120,000 or so clones; around nine tenths are singletons. Specimen: peripheral blood. The origin of the receptors is a woman aged 45-59 years with acute or convalescent COVID-19. Both conserved end residues are part of each CDR3. Fields, in order: clone size, V gene, D gene, CDR3 length, J gene, CDR3 DNA, CDR3 protein. D genes are given only for firm matches. Some rows have no size entry. The others give once, few or many, or a class for an expanded clone.

abundance: NA
v_gene: TRBV2
d_gene: NA
len: 15
j_gene: TRBJ2-7
CDR3nt: TGTGCCAGCAGTGAACGACAGGTGGGTGCGTGGGAGCAGTACTTC
CDR3aa: CASSERQVGAWEQYF

abundance: NA
v_gene: TRBV24-1
d_gene: TRBD1
len: 14
j_gene: TRBJ1-2
CDR3nt: TGTGCCACCAGTGAGGGACAGGGTAGTTATGGCTACACCTTC
CDR3aa: CATSEGQGSYGYTF

abundance: NA
v_gene: TRBV5-1
d_gene: NA
len: 15
j_gene: TRBJ2-2
CDR3nt: TGCGCCAGCAGCCCTGGACGGCCGGGGACCGGGGAGCTGTTTTTT
CDR3aa: CASSPGRPGTGELFF

abundance: NA
v_gene: TRBV12-3/TRBV12-4
d_gene: NA
len: 13
j_gene: TRBJ1-1
CDR3nt: TGTGCCAGCAGGGAGCAAATGAACACTGAAGCTTTCTTT
CDR3aa: CASREQMNTEAFF

abundance: NA
v_gene: TRBV13
d_gene: TRBD2
len: 17
j_gene: TRBJ2-1
CDR3nt: TGTGCCAGCAGCCTCGGGACTAGCGGGAGGCTTCGGAATGAGCAGTTCTTC
CDR3aa: CASSLGTSGRLRNEQFF

abundance: NA
v_gene: TRBV24-1
d_gene: TRBD1
len: 16
j_gene: TRBJ2-2
CDR3nt: TGTGCCACCAGTGACCCGGGACAGGCGAACACCGGGGAGCTGTTTTTT
CDR3aa: CATSDPGQANTGELFF

abundance: NA
v_gene: TRBV5-1
d_gene: TRBD1
len: 17
j_gene: TRBJ2-2
CDR3nt: TGCGCCAGCAGCACCAGGGCCCGGACAGGTAACACCGGGGAGCTGTTTTTT
CDR3aa: CASSTRARTGNTGELFF

abundance: once
v_gene: TRBV2
d_gene: TRBD1
len: 15
j_gene: TRBJ1-1
CDR3nt: TGTGCCAGCAGAGGGCAGGGGGCCGGGAACACTGAAGCTTTCTTT
CDR3aa: CASRGQGAGNTEAFF

abundance: NA
v_gene: TRBV5-5
d_gene: TRBD2
len: 17
j_gene: TRBJ2-1
CDR3nt: TGTGCCAGCAGCTTGGCCCCGACTAGCGGGATCTACAATGAGCAGTTCTTC
CDR3aa: CASSLAPTSGIYNEQFF

abundance: NA
v_gene: TRBV24-1
d_gene: TRBD2
len: 17
j_gene: TRBJ2-3
CDR3nt: TGTGCCACCAGTGATTTAGGCCGCGGGAGGGGGTCAGATACGCAGTATTTT
CDR3aa: CATSDLGRGRGSDTQYF

abundance: NA
v_gene: TRBV11-2
d_gene: TRBD2
len: 15
j_gene: TRBJ2-2
CDR3nt: TGTGCCAGCAGCTTTATAGCGGGAGGCCACGGGGAGCTGTTTTTT
CDR3aa: CASSFIAGGHGELFF

abundance: NA
v_gene: TRBV19
d_gene: NA
len: 13
j_gene: TRBJ1-6
CDR3nt: TGTGCCAGTAGTATAGATAGGGGTTCACCCCTCCACTTT
CDR3aa: CASSIDRGSPLHF